This TCR beta chain stems from a study of T cells in Graves' hyperthyroidism and ophthalmopathy. On this clonotype itself: The antigen is not known.

Study results and caveats: Ophthalmopathy was identified by the model a median roughly six months ahead of onset.

For Graves' hyperthyroidism to be stable, ophthalmopathy could not progress within 18 months. This CDR3 has 15 residues. V trimming: 6 bases; J trimming: 1 base; junction bases outside the gene matches: 4. Germline CDR1 MRHNA, CDR2 SNTAGT. What was amplified from RNA transcripts were TCR beta CDR3 regions. Researchers ran a first-round RT-PCR on the TCR CDR3 using the HTBI primer set. Each CDR3 protein gets one entry after TCRdb re-called the multiplex PCR reads with MiXCR. The table has a few hundred thousand distinct CDR3 sequences, roughly 18% seen once; the top ten hold approximately 49%. This receptor was identified in a woman between 45 and 60 years old with Graves' hyperthyroidism. The sequenced sample consisted of blood. V is TRBV6-4 and J is TRBJ2-2; 8 nucleotides align to TRBD1. CDR3 in amino acids: CASSRTGRNTGELFF. The CDR3 coding sequence is TGTGCCAGCAGCCGGACAGGGAGGAACACCGGGGAGCTGTTTTTT.